This T cell receptor (beta chain) was recovered during a study of cytomegalovirus exposure and HLA in healthy donors. The CDR3 is made up of 12 amino acids. The V end lost 9 bases, the J end lost 7 bases, and 12 bases lay between the germline ends. CDR1 and CDR2 (germline): SNHLY, FYNNEI. A multiplex PCR was run with 60 Vbeta primers and 13 Jbeta primers. Method: immunoSEQ multiplex PCR; TCRdb's copy keeps in-frame clones and lacks some. The repertoire holds 75,000 to 100,000 clones, with about 77% as singletons. V usage is TRBV2 and J usage is TRBJ2-2, with D unclear. The sequence was collected from a man aged 35 to 55 in good health and CMV-seronegative. The specimen was PBMCs. CDR3 protein: CASALGVGELFF. The CDR3 DNA is TGTGCCAGTGCCTTAGGAGTCGGGGAGCTGTTTTTT.